The text below deals with one T cell receptor beta chain. The source of the sample is a study of CD8+CD57+ T cells in acquired aplastic anemia. Patients selected for sequencing had displayed CD8+CD57+ cell expansion by flow cytometry. Patients had undergone no therapy by the time their blood was sampled. Profiles of TCR beta VDJ and CDR3 were generated from a genomic DNA template. TCRdb re-called the reads with MiXCR, one entry per CDR3 protein. The sample lists roughly 260,000 distinct CDR3 sequences, around 45% occurring once. The sequencing sample was made of sorted CD4+, CD8+, or CD8+CD57+ T cells (not recorded which) from PBMCs. This receptor was taken from a human donor with aplastic anemia.

CDR3 loop: CSVESRLAGGPRNEQFF. CDR3 nucleotide sequence: TGCAGCGTTGAAAGCCGACTAGCGGGGGGGCCCAGGAATGAGCAGTTCTTC. The V and J genes are TRBV29-1 and TRBJ2-1; 14 bases agree with TRBD2. The V gene end was trimmed by 2 bases and the J gene end by 7 bases; junction bases not matched to a gene: 10. CDR1 and CDR2 (germline): SQVTM, ANQGSEA. This CDR3 comprises 17 residues.